The clone carrying this T cell receptor beta chain was recorded at least ten times. Its antigen is as yet unknown. This specimen includes other DNA sequences encoding the same CDR3. The source of the sample is a study of beta chain features in type 1 diabetes. Study-wide results and caveats: More deletions and fewer insertions at VDJ junctions were found in patients with type 1 diabetes. Patients and controls would be equally affected if PCR favored shorter templates.

In germline, CDR1 is SEHNR, CDR2 FQNEAQ (reference sequence). Trimming cost V 1 base and J 6 bases, with 1 base left between them. The CDR3 runs 11 residues. TCRB transcripts that were expressed got sequenced, as all of the isolated RNA had been reverse transcribed. Average reads for naive, central memory and regulatory T cell samples were some 3.9 million. Data came from immunoSEQ multiplex PCR; TCRdb stores just in-frame clones and leaves some out. Of hundreds of thousands of clones in the sample, around 10% are singletons; the top ten hold about 0.045%. Sequenced sample: naive CD4+ T cells from blood. V is TRBV7-9 and J is TRBJ2-1; D uncertain. The sequence was collected from a woman under 30 in good health. The CDR3 DNA follows: TGTGCCAGCAGCTTAGGCAATGAGCAGTTCTTC. The encoded protein is CASSLGNEQFF.